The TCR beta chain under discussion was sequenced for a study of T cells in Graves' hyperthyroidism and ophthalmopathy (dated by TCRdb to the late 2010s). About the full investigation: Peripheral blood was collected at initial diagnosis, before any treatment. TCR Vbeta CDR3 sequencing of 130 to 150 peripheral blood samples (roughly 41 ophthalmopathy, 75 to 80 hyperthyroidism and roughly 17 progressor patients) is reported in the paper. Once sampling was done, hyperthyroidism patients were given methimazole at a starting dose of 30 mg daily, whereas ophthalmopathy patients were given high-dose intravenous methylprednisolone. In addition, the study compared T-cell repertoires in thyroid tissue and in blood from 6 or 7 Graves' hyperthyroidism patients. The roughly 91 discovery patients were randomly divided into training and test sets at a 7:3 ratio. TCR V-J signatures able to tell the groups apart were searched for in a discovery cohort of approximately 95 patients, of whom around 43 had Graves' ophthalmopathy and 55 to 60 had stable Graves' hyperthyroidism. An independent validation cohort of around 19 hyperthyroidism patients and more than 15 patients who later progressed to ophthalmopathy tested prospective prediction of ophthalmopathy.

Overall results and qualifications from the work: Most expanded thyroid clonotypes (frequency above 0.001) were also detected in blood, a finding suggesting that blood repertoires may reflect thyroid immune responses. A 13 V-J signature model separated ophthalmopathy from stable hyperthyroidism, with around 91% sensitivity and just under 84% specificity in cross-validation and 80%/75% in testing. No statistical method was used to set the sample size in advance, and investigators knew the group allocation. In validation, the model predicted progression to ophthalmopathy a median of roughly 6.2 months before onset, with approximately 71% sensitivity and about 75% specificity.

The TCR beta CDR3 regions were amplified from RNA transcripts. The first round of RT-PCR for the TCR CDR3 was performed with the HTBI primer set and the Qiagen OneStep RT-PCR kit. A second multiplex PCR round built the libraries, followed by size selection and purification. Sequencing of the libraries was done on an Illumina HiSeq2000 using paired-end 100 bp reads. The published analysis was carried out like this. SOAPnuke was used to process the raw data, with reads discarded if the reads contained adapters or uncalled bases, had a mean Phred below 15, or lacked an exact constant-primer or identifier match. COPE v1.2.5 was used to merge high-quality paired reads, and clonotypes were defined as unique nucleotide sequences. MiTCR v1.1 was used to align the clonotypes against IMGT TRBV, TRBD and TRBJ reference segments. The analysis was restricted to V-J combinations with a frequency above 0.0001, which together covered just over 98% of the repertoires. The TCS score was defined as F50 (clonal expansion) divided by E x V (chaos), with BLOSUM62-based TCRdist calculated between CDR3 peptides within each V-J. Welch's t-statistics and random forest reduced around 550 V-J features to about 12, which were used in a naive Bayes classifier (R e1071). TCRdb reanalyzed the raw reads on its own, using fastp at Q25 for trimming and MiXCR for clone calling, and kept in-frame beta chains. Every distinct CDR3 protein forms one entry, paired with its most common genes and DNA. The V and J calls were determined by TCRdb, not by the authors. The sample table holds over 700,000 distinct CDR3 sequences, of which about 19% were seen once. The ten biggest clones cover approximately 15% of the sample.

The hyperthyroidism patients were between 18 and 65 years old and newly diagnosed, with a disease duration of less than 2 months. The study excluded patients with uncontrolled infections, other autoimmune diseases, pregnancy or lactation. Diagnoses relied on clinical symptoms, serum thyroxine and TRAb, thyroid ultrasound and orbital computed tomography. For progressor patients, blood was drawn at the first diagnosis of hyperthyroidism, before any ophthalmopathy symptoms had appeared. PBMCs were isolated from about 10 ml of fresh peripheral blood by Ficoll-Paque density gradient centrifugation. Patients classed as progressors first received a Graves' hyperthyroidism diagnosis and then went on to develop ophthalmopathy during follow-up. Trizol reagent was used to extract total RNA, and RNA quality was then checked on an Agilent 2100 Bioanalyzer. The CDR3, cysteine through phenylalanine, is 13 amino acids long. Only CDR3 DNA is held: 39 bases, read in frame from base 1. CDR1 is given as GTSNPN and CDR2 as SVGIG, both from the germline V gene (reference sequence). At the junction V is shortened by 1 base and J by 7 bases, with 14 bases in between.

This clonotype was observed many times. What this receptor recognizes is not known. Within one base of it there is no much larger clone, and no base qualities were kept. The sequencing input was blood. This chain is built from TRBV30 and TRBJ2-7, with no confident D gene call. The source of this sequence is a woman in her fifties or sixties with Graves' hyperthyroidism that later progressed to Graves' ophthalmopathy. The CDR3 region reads CAWSGPSTGEQYF. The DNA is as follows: TGTGCCTGGAGTGGTCCGAGTACCGGAGAGCAGTACTTC.